This note documents a single T cell receptor beta chain sequence. In Seattle, patients joined the study during active infection and were tracked longitudinally. In the authors' methods: From reference gene primer amplification, estimates of nucleated cell counts were derived. Only in-frame clones appear in the TCRdb table, and some are missing; sequencing was by immunoSEQ multiplex PCR. The V and J calls and clone size are taken from that table; D and trimming were inferred from the DNA. The sample holds 250,000 to 400,000 clones, approximately 90% seen once. The data derive from a study of blood T cell repertoires in COVID-19. Germline trimming cut 2 bases from V and 0 bases from J; bases unmatched to any gene: 1. The CDR3 sequence is 15 residues long. Germline V lookup: CDR1 SGHRS, CDR2 YFSETQ.

Sequencing was done on a sample of peripheral blood. This clonotype originated in a woman aged 30 to 39 with COVID-19, enrolled during active disease. This chain uses TRBV5-1 with TRBJ2-2; 7 bases map to TRBD1. The CDR3 sequence: CASSLGTANTGELFF. The DNA for the CDR3 is TGCGCCAGCAGCTTAGGGACAGCGAACACCGGGGAGCTGTTTTTT.